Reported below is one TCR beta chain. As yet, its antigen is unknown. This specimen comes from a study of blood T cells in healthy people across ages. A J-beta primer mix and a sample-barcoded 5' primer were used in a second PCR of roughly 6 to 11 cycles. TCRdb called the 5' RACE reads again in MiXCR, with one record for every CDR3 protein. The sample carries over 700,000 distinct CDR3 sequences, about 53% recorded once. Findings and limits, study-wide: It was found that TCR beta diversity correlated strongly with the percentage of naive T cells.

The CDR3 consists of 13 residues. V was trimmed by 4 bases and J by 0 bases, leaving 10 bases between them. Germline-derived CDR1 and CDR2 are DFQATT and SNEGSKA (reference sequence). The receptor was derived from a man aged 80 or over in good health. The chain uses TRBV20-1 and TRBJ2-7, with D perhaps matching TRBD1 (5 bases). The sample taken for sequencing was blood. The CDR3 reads CSATGPSSYEQYF. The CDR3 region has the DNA TGCAGTGCTACAGGGCCTTCCTCCTACGAGCAGTACTTC.